This is a list of T cell receptor beta chains from one sample in a study of PD-L1 blockade in urothelial cancer. Sequencing was performed with immunoSEQ multiplex PCR; in TCRdb, only in-frame clones are kept and a portion is missing. The sample includes over 65,000 clones, roughly 84% seen only once; the top ten take 4% to 6%. Material: PBMCs, obtained around atezolizumab (anti-PD-L1) treatment. These receptor sequences come from a man aged 65-85 years with urothelial cancer. The CDR3 runs from the conserved cysteine through the conserved F or W.

v_call,j_call,cdr3_aa
TRBV5-6,TRBJ2-6,CASSLRGQGYSGANVLTF
TRBV19,TRBJ2-3,CASRVAGTYAADTQYF
TRBV25-1,TRBJ2-7,CASIGQGYEQYF
TRBV5-1,TRBJ2-1,CASSLYRLSGRSGEEQFF
TRBV5-1,TRBJ2-2,CASSSRGGKDTGELFF
TRBV5-4,TRBJ2-1,CASSLGGRRNEQFF
TRBV29-1,TRBJ1-4,CSVQGASEKLFF
TRBV6-6,TRBJ2-7,CASSYGQGATYEQYF
TRBV5-1,TRBJ2-1,CASSLEFRDEQFF
TRBV5-1,TRBJ2-7,CASSYRTGDYEQYF
TRBV29-1,TRBJ1-1,CSAGLAGVNTEAFF
TRBV18,TRBJ2-1,CASSPPGVGYNEQFF
TRBV5-5,TRBJ1-2,CASSLAGTNYGYTF
TRBV28,TRBJ2-7,CASTGTSRSRSYF
TRBV5-1,TRBJ1-4,CASRTGTSGEYEKLFF
TRBV7-9,TRBJ1-2,CASSLDSRGGYTF
TRBV6-1,TRBJ2-2,CASSAVRGRTGELFF
TRBV14,TRBJ2-5,CAGTGGETQYF
TRBV10-2,TRBJ2-7,CASTLLAGGPYEQYF
TRBV6-4,TRBJ1-1,CASRAQGANTEAFF
TRBV10-2,TRBJ2-2,CASNPGQGIGELFF
TRBV18,TRBJ2-5,CASSPSGQGAETQYF
TRBV5-6,TRBJ2-3,CASSWGRWGDTQYF
TRBV15,TRBJ2-7,CATSRVGGRAYEQYF
TRBV10-3,TRBJ2-1,CAISDRALAGGVSYNEQFF
TRBV7-8,TRBJ2-5,CASSLAGRTGETQYF
TRBV27,TRBJ2-6,CASSLAGGASGANVLTF
TRBV15,TRBJ2-1,CATSGRTSNEQFF
TRBV7-6,TRBJ1-1,CASSSRPGNTEAFF
TRBV6-1,TRBJ2-5,CASGGTGGWETQYF
TRBV15,TRBJ2-2,CATSRGHSANTGELFF
TRBV6-5,TRBJ2-7,CASSYSGASYEQYF
TRBV27,TRBJ2-4,CASSFTLSLSRGNIQYF
TRBV6-5,TRBJ2-1,CASSPSGRVRNEQFF
TRBV30,TRBJ2-7,CAWTVIAGAEQYF
TRBV27,TRBJ2-4,CASSLTSGMAKNIQYF
TRBV7-2,TRBJ2-3,CASSLVAGGMTDTQYF
TRBV27,TRBJ2-1,CASSLLSPLTSGRGNEQFF
TRBV5-6,TRBJ2-1,CASSFLNEQFF
TRBV5-1,TRBJ2-3,CASSLPGQSIFTDTQYF
TRBV19,TRBJ2-2,CASSVPRGSVLSGELFF
TRBV27,TRBJ1-5,CASSLREDQPQHF
TRBV7-9,TRBJ2-6,CASSFLTGGANVLTF
TRBV19,TRBJ2-7,CASSIGGGRSSFSYEQYF
TRBV6-6,TRBJ2-2,CASRSPTGELFF
TRBV18,TRBJ1-2,CASSPEQGALDYTF
TRBV29-1,TRBJ2-5,CSVGDSGSTQYF
TRBV21-1,TRBJ2-1,CASSTPGTSRNEQFF
TRBV28,TRBJ2-7,CASRTRSGTGMPYEQYF
TRBV4-1,TRBJ2-2,CASSQEISGRTGELFF